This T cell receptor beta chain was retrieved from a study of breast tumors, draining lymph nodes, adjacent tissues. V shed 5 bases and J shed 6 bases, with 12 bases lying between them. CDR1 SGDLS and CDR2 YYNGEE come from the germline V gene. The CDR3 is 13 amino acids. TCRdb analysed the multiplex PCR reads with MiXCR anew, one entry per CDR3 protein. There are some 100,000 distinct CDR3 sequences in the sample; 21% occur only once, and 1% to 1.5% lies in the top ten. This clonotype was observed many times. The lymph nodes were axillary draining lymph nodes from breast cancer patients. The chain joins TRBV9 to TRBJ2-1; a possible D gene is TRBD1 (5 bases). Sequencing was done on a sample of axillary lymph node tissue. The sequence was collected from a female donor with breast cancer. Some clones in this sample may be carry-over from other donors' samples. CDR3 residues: CASSLRVGNEQFF. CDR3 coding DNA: TGTGCCAGCAGTCTCAGGGTTGGCAATGAGCAGTTCTTC.